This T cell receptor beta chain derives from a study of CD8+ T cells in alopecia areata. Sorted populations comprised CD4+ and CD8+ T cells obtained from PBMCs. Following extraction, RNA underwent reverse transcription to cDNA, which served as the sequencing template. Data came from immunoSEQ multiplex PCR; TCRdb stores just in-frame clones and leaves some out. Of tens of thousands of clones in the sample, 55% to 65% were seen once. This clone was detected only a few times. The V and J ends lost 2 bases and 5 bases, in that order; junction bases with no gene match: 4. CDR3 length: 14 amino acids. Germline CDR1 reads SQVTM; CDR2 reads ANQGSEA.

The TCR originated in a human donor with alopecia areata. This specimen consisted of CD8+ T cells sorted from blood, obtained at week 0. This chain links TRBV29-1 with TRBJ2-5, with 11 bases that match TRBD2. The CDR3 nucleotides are TGCAGCGTTGAACTAGCGGGGGGCCCGGAGACCCAGTACTTC. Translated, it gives CSVELAGGPETQYF.